The rows below give T cell receptor beta chains drawn from one sample of a study of CD8 T cells in ankylosing spondylitis. TCRdb processed the 5' RACE reads anew with MiXCR; each CDR3 protein has one entry. This table has approximately 520,000 distinct CDR3 sequences, 5.3% appearing once. Sequencing input: blood, either unsorted or a sorted T cell fraction (not recorded which). These TCRs come from a male donor with ankylosing spondylitis. CDR3s include the opening cysteine and the closing phenylalanine or tryptophan. A D gene is named only where the DNA matches it firmly. Expanded clones are given a class, and other clones once, few, many or no size at all.

>18|TRBD2|many|TRBJ2-5|TRBV24-1
TGTGCCACCAGTGAAGGAGTCTTTAGCGGGAGCTGGCAAGAGACCCAGTACTTC
CATSEGVFSGSWQETQYF
>14|.|many|TRBJ2-2|TRBV5-1
TGCGCCAGCAGCTTGCTCGAGGCCACCGGGGAGCTGTTTTTT
CASSLLEATGELFF
>12|TRBD1|many|TRBJ1-5|TRBV29-1
TGCAGCGTCCTACAGGGGAATCAGCCCCAGCATTTT
CSVLQGNQPQHF
>13|.|many|TRBJ1-2|TRBV27
TGTGCCAGCAAGGGGATAGCTAACTATGGCTACACCTTC
CASKGIANYGYTF
>13|.|many|TRBJ1-5|TRBV20-1
TGCAGTGCAAGATACCCAGGGGATCAGCCCCAGCATTTT
CSARYPGDQPQHF
>16|TRBD2|many|TRBJ2-1|TRBV25-1
TGTGCCAGCAGTGAATGGACCGGGACTAGGAACAATGAGCAGTTCTTC
CASSEWTGTRNNEQFF
>14|.|many|TRBJ2-5|TRBV29-1
TGCAGCGTTCGGGAAGGTAGCGGACAAGAGACCCAGTACTTC
CSVREGSGQETQYF
>15|TRBD1|many|TRBJ1-2|TRBV9
TGTGCCAGCAGCGTAGGAGCCGGGACAGCCTATGGCTACACCTTC
CASSVGAGTAYGYTF
>14|.|many|TRBJ2-2|TRBV27
TGTGCCAGCAGTGATTTGGGGACGACAGGGGAGCTGTTTTTT
CASSDLGTTGELFF
>14|.|many|TRBJ1-1|TRBV27
TGTGCCAGCTTCCCGGGACTCATGAACACTGAAGCTTTCTTT
CASFPGLMNTEAFF
>14|.|many|TRBJ2-5|TRBV5-1
TGCGCCAGCAGCTTGGACAGGGATGGCAAGACCCAGTACTTC
CASSLDRDGKTQYF
>11|.|many|TRBJ1-2|TRBV6-6
TGTGCCAGCCGAGGGGTTCGAGGCTACACCTTC
CASRGVRGYTF
>16|.|few|TRBJ2-2|TRBV7-9
TGTGCCAGCAGCTTACTCGAGCGGAGGAACACCGGGGAGCTGTTTTTT
CASSLLERRNTGELFF
>16|TRBD1|many|TRBJ1-6|TRBV7-9
TGTGCCAGCACAGGGACAGGGGGCTCGTATAATTCACCCCTCCACTTT
CASTGTGGSYNSPLHF
>14|TRBD2|.|TRBJ2-1|TRBV28
TGTGCCAGCAGTTTCCTAGGACTAGGCGGTGAGCAGTTCTTC
CASSFLGLGGEQFF
>12|.|many|TRBJ2-7|TRBV10-3
TGTGCCATCGGCGTGGGGGGCTACGAGCAGTACTTC
CAIGVGGYEQYF
>13|TRBD2|many|TRBJ2-3|TRBV7-2
TGTGCCAGCGGCGTAGCGGGAGCAGATACGCAGTATTTT
CASGVAGADTQYF
>15|.|few|TRBJ2-3|TRBV20-1
TGCAGTGCTACAAGGCGGGGAAGCGCACTAGATACGCAGTATTTT
CSATRRGSALDTQYF
>16|.|many|TRBJ2-2|TRBV6-1
TGTGCCAGCAAATCACTAGCAGTCGCGAACACCGGGGAGCTGTTTTTT
CASKSLAVANTGELFF
>13|.|many|TRBJ2-5|TRBV29-1
TGCAGCGTTGACAGTCCCGGCCAAGAGACCCAGTACTTC
CSVDSPGQETQYF
>14|.|many|TRBJ2-5|TRBV5-1
TGCGCCAGCAGCTTGTCTCAGGGGCTAGAGACCCAGTACTTC
CASSLSQGLETQYF
>14|.|many|TRBJ2-5|TRBV11-2
TGTGCCAGCACCCGGCAGCCGTACCAAGAGACCCAGTACTTC
CASTRQPYQETQYF
>15|TRBD1|many|TRBJ2-7|TRBV5-1
TGCGCCAGCAGCTCCGGTGGGACAGGGGGCTCCGAGCAGTACTTC
CASSSGGTGGSEQYF
>14|.|many|TRBJ1-1|TRBV6-1
TGTGCCAGCAGTGAAGCCCTGGGGGTTACTGAAGCTTTCTTT
CASSEALGVTEAFF
>15|.|many|TRBJ2-5|TRBV7-9
TGTGCCAGCAGCCCTCGGACGCATGCCGCTGAGACCCAGTACTTC
CASSPRTHAAETQYF
>15|.|.|TRBJ1-1|TRBV7-9
TGTGCCAGCAGCACCGGGGTGGGGCAGGGGCAGGCGGCTTTCTTT
CASSTGVGQGQAAFF
>13|.|many|TRBJ2-7|TRBV5-8
TGTGCCAGCAGCTTGGGGGGACTGTACGAGCAGTACTTC
CASSLGGLYEQYF
>14|.|few|TRBJ1-2|TRBV20-1
TGCAGTGCTAGAGATCGAGTGTTTAACTATGGCTACACCTTC
CSARDRVFNYGYTF
>15|.|.|TRBJ2-7|TRBV7-2
TGTGCCAGCAGCCCCCTCCGGGCGTCCTCCTACGAGCAGTACTTC
CASSPLRASSYEQYF
>16|.|many|TRBJ1-1|TRBV28
TGTGCCAGCAGTTCCCACCCCCGGCGGGTGAACACTGAAGCTTTCTTT
CASSSHPRRVNTEAFF
>16|.|.|TRBJ2-6|TRBV28
TGTGCCAGCAGTGAGTTAGACCTCTCTGGGGCCAACGTCCTGACTTTC
CASSELDLSGANVLTF
>14|.|many|TRBJ2-7|TRBV9
TGTGCCAGCAGAGTTGGTAGCGGAGGGTACGAGCAGTACTTC
CASRVGSGGYEQYF
>13|.|many|TRBJ2-5|TRBV5-1
TGCGCCAGCAGCTTAGGCTGGATAGGGACCCAGTACTTC
CASSLGWIGTQYF
>13|TRBD1|many|TRBJ2-7|TRBV20-1
TGCAGTGCAAAACGGGACAGGGCGACCGAGCAGTACTTC
CSAKRDRATEQYF
>14|.|many|TRBJ2-7|TRBV10-3
TGTGCCATCACCAACGGGGCAGGAGCCTACGAGCAGTACTTC
CAITNGAGAYEQYF
>14|TRBD1|few|TRBJ1-5|TRBV10-3
TGTGCCATCAGCCCCGGGACAGCTTATCAGCCCCAGCATTTT
CAISPGTAYQPQHF
>17|TRBD1|.|TRBJ2-7|TRBV7-9
TGTGCCAGCAGCTCGGGTGGCTGGGACAGCTTCTCCTACGAGCGGTACTTC
CASSSGGWDSFSYERYF
>15|.|many|TRBJ1-5|TRBV20-1
TGCAGTGCTATGGGAGGGTTTTCCTTCGATCAGCCCCAGCATTTT
CSAMGGFSFDQPQHF
>15|TRBD1|many|TRBJ2-1|TRBV4-2
TGTGCCAGCAGACTTACAGGGGGCACCTACAATGAGCAGTTCTTC
CASRLTGGTYNEQFF